Listed below are T cell receptor beta chains from one sample, sequenced in a study of T-cell reconstitution after alpha-beta-depleted transplantation in children. TCRdb called the PCR reads again in MiXCR, with one record for every CDR3 protein. The sample consists of fewer than 450,000 distinct CDR3 sequences, 16% of them appearing once. The sample in question was PBMCs, mostly from graft donor cells, obtained 360 days after TCRalphabeta/CD19-depleted stem cell transplant. All receptors derive from a male patient between 2 and 15 years old who had a stem cell transplant for acute lymphoblastic leukemia, so the T cells may come from the graft donor. Both conserved end residues are part of each CDR3. Fields, in order: D gene, V gene, CDR3 protein. D genes are given only for firm matches.

NA TRBV5-1 CASSFDSWSGELFF
TRBD1 TRBV15 CATMSTGGLAKNIQYF
NA TRBV25-1 CASKGRGLNTGELFF
TRBD1 TRBV27 CASNRLGTGLAWGYEQYF
TRBD1 TRBV5-1 CASSLIRDRGAGANVLTF
TRBD2 TRBV10-3 CAIRAQLAGPRLDTQYF
TRBD1 TRBV14 CASSPPSGTGNNEQFF
TRBD2 TRBV5-5 CASSFRLAGGPGPDTQYF
TRBD2 TRBV6-1 CASNLLAGLTGDFTGELFF
NA TRBV7-6 CASSRDRGKETQYF
TRBD2 TRBV20-1 CSARKAGGAYNEQFF
NA TRBV12-3/TRBV12-4 CASSLGADISYGYTF
TRBD2 TRBV5-1 CASSSGLAGGGPHTDTQYF
TRBD2 TRBV12-3/TRBV12-4 CASSTGVLAGVPYNEQFF
NA TRBV9 CASSAPRTQAFF
NA TRBV5-1 CASSLESEPTDTQYF
NA TRBV5-5 CASSPLNRIDTQYF
TRBD1 TRBV7-8 CASSFGTVYSNQPQHF
NA TRBV15 CATSRDPGPMRVFF
NA TRBV5-5 CASSLHPGTRGEKLFF
NA TRBV5-1 CASSFYGKPYEQYF
NA TRBV2 CASLGYLSTGELFF
NA TRBV7-2 CASSTVGGTGNQPQHF
NA TRBV7-2 CASRPPEIRYTGELFF
TRBD2 TRBV7-9 CASSSSGAHEQYF
TRBD2 TRBV10-3 CAITAGGPSEQYF
NA TRBV29-1 CSVVGGAGANVLTF
TRBD2 TRBV20-1 CSAEAGEIYEQYF
NA TRBV15 CATKSPVQETQYF
NA TRBV28 CASSLGVRTQYF
TRBD2 TRBV4-1 CASSQDWREVEQYF
NA TRBV5-5 CASSLSPGTPNTEAFF
NA TRBV10-3 CAIRKDLSGNTIYF
NA TRBV7-2 CAIGTFNEQFF
TRBD2 TRBV12-3/TRBV12-4 CASSPGLRWNEQFF